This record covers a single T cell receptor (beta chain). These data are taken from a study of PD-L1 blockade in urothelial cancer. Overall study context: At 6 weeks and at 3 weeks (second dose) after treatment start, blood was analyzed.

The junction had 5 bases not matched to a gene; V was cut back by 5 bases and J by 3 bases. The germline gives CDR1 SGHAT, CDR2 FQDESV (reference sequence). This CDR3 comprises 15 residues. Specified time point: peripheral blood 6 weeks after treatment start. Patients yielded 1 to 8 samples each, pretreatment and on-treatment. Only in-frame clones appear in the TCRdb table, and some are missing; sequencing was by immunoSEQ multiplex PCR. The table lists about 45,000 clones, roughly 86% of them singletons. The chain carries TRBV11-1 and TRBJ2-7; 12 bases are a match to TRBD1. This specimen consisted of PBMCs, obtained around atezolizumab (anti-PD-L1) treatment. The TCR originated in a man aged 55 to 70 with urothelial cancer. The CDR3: CASSGRDRGRYEQYF. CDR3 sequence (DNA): TGTGCCAGCAGCGGCCGGGACAGGGGGCGCTACGAGCAGTACTTC.